A single sample is the source of the 3 T cell receptor beta chains below, sequenced in a study of blood T cells in healthy people across ages. Sample-barcoded 5' priming and a J-beta primer mix drove a second PCR of about 6 to 12 cycles. TCRdb ran MiXCR on the 5' RACE reads and lists one entry per CDR3 protein. The table lists around 800,000 distinct CDR3 sequences, roughly 46% of them singletons. The sample comprised blood. Receptors originate from an older man in good health.

This chain joins TRBV6-5 and TRBJ2-3, with 12 bases aligning to TRBD2. The CDR3 has 15 amino acids. Germline V gene sequence: CDR1 MNHEY, CDR2 SVGAGI. With 5 bases clipped from V and 6 bases from J, the junction kept 6 bases outside the gene matches. This CDR3 is CASSQTSGSADTQYF. The CDR3 bases are TGTGCCAGCAGTCAGACTAGCGGGAGTGCGGATACGCAGTATTTT.

This clonotype was recorded only once. DNA of the CDR3: TGTGCCAGCAGCCCGACCAGAGATACGCAGTATTTT. It encodes CASSPTRDTQYF. V usage is TRBV16 and J usage is TRBJ2-3, with no clear D. Trimming pared 4 bases from V and 5 bases from J, leaving 7 bases between. The germline gives CDR1 KGHSY, CDR2 FQNENV. CDR3 length: 12 amino acids.

V gene TRBV20-1 combines with J gene TRBJ2-1; no reliable D call. In germline, CDR1 is DFQATT, CDR2 SNEGSKA (reference sequence). The CDR3 is 12 amino acids. Deletions cut 0 bases from V and 12 bases from J, with 12 bases between. CDR3 sequence reads: CSARDRAPRQFF. In DNA form, the CDR3 reads TGCAGTGCTAGAGATCGGGCTCCCCGGCAGTTCTTC.